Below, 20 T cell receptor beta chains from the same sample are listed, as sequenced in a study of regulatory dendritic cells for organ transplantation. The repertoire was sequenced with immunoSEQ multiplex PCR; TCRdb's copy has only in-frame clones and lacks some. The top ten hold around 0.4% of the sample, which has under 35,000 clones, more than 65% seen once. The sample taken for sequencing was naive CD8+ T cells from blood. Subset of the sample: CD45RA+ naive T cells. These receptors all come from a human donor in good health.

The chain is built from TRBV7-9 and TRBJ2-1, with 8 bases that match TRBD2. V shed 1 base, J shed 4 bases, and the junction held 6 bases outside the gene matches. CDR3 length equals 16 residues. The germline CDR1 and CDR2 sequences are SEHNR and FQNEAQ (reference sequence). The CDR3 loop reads CASSLGFSGDYNEQFF. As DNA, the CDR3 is TGTGCCAGCAGCTTAGGTTTTAGCGGGGATTACAATGAGCAGTTCTTC.

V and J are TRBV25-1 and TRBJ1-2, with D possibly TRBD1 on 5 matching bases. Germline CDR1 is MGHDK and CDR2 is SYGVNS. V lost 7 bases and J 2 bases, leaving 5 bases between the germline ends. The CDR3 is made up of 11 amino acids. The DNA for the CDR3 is TGTGCCAGCAAGGGGAACTATGGCTACACCTTC. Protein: CASKGNYGYTF.

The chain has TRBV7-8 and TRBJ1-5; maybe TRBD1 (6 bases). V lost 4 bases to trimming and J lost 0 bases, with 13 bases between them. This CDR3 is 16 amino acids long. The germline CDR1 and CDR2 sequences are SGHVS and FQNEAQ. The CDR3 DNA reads TGTGCCAGCAGCTGGACAGTTTCGTATAGCAATCAGCCCCAGCATTTT. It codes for CASSWTVSYSNQPQHF.

CDR3: CASSSTDNTEAFF. The DNA for the CDR3 is TGTGCCAGCAGCTCTACAGATAACACTGAAGCTTTCTTT. This chain joins TRBV7-7 and TRBJ1-1; D ambiguous. The V gene lost 4 bases and the J gene lost 2 bases, with 8 bases spanning the gap. The germline CDR1 and CDR2 sequences are SSHAT and FNYEAQ (reference sequence). CDR3 size: 13 residues. Supplemented by reference TRBV7-7 and TRBJ1-1, the full variable domain reads GAGVSQSPRYKVTKRGQDVTLRCDPISSHATLYWYQQALGQGPEFLTYFNYEAQPDKSGLPSDRFSAERPEGSISTLTIQRTEQRDSAMYRCASSSTDNTEAFFGQGTRLTVV.

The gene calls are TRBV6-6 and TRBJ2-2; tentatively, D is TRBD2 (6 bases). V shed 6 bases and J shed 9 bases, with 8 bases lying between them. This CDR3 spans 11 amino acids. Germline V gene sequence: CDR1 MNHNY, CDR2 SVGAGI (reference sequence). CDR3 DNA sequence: TGTGCCAGCAGGGAGGGCCGGGAGCTGTTTTTT. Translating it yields CASREGRELFF.

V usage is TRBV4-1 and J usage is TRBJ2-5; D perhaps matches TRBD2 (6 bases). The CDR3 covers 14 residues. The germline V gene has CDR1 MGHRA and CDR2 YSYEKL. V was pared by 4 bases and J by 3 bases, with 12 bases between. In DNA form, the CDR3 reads TGCGCCAGCAGCCTGAGGGCTAGCGAAGAGACCCAGTACTTC. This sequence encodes CASSLRASEETQYF.

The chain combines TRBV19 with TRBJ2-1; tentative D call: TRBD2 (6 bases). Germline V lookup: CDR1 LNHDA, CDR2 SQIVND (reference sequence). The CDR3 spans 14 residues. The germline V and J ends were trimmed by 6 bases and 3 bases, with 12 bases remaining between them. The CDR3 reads CASSPRGFYNEQFF. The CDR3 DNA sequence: TGTGCCAGTAGCCCCCGGGGGTTCTACAATGAGCAGTTCTTC.

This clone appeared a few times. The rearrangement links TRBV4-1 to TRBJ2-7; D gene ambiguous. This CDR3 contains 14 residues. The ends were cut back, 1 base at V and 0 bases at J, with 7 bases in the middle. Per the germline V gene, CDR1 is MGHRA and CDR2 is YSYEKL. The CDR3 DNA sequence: TGCGCCAGCAGCCAAGGGCAGGCCTCCTACGAGCAGTACTTC. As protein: CASSQGQASYEQYF.

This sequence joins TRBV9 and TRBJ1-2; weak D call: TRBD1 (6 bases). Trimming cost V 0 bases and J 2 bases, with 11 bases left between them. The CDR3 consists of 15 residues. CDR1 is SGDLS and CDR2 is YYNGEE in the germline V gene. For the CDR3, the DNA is TGTGCCAGCAGCGTAGCCCAGACAGGCAACTATGGCTACACCTTC. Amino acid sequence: CASSVAQTGNYGYTF.

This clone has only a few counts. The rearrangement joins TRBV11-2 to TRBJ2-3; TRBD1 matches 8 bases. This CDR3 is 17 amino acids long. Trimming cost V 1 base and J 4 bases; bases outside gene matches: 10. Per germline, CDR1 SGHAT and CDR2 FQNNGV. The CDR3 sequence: CASSLAGQGPAADTQYF. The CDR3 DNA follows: TGTGCCAGCAGCTTAGCCGGACAGGGCCCGGCCGCAGATACGCAGTATTTT.

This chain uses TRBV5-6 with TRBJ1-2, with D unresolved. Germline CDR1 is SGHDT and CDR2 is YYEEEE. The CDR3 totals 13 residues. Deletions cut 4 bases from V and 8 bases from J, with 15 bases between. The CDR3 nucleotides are TGTGCCAGCAGCCCCACGACCTCCAGGGGCTACACCTTC. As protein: CASSPTTSRGYTF.

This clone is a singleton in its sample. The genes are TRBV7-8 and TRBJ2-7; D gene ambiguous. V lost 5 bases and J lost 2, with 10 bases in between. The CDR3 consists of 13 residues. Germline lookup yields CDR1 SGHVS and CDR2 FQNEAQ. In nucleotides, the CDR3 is TGTGCCAGCAGCCCCCGTAGAGCCTACGAGCAGTACTTC. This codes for CASSPRRAYEQYF.

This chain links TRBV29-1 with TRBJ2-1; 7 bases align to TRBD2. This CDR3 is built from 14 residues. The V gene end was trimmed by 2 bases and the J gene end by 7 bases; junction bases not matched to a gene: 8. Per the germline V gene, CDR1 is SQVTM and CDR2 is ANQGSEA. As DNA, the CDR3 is TGCAGCGTTGAAATGGCGGGAGCCTTAAATGAGCAGTTCTTC. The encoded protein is CSVEMAGALNEQFF.

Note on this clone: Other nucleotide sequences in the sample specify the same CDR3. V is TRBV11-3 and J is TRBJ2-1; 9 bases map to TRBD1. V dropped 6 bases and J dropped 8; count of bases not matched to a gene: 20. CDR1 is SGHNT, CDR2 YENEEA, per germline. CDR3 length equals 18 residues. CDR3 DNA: TGTGCCAGCAGACACTTTAGGGGACAGGGCCCTAGGGGAGATGAGCAGTTCTTC. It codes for CASRHFRGQGPRGDEQFF.

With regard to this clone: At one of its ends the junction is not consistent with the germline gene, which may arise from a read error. The CDR3 DNA follows: TGTGCCAGCAGCCCCAGCAGCGGGGGCTCCAACTTC. This translates into CASSPSSGGSNF. The rearrangement links TRBV9 to TRBJ2-5, with TRBD2 matching over 8 bases. Germline V gives CDR1 SGDLS, CDR2 YYNGEE. This CDR3 spans 12 amino acids.

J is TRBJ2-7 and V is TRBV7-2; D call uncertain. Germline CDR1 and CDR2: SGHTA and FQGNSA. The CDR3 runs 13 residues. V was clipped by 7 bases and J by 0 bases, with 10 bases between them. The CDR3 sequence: CASTFGGSYEQYF. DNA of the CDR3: TGTGCCAGCACTTTCGGCGGCTCCTACGAGCAGTACTTC.

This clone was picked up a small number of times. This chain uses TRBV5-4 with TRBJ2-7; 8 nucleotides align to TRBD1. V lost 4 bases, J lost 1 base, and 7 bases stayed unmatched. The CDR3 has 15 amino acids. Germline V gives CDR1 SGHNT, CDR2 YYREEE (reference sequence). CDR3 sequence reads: CASSTRTGPSYEQYF. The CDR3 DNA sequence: TGTGCCAGCAGCACGCGGACAGGGCCTTCCTACGAGCAGTACTTC.

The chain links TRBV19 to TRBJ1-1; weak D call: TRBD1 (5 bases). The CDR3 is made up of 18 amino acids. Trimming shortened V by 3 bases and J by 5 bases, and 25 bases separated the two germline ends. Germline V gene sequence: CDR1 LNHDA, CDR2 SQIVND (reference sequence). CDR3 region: CASSILYRRGMVGTEAFF. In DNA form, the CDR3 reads TGTGCCAGTAGTATCCTATACAGGCGCGGGATGGTGGGGACTGAAGCTTTCTTT.

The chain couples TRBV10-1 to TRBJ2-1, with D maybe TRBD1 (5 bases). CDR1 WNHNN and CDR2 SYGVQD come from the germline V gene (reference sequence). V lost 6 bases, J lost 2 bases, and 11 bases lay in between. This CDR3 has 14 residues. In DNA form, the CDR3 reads TGCGCCAGCAGGGACAAGGCCCCCTACAATGAGCAGTTCTTC. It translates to CASRDKAPYNEQFF.

The CDR3 DNA is TGTGCCAGCAGCTTACAGGGTAGGGGTACGCAGTATTTT. Protein: CASSLQGRGTQYF. This chain joins TRBV7-8 and TRBJ2-3; a weak D match, TRBD1 (5 bases). V lost 2 bases to trimming and J lost 8 bases, with 11 bases between them. The germline CDR1 and CDR2 sequences are SGHVS and FQNEAQ. This CDR3 spans 13 amino acids.